The clone carrying this T cell receptor (beta chain) was observed a handful of times. What it recognizes is unknown. This CDR3 has 14 residues. Germline V gene sequence: CDR1 GTSNPN, CDR2 SVGIG (reference sequence). V was clipped by 2 bases and J by 3 bases, with 11 bases between them. The data were obtained in a study of early T cells in non-severe SARS-CoV-2 infection. Study-level information: Sequencing input comprised bulk RNA from unsorted whole blood; chain pairing was not available.

Study results and caveats: Sequences matched to VDJdb favored anti-spike CD8 responses, while private and CD4 specificities were missed.

TCRdb redid the calling of the 5' RACE reads with MiXCR, one entry per CDR3 protein. The sample lists 26,000 or so distinct CDR3 sequences, 5% to 6.5% occurring once. The chain joins TRBV30 to TRBJ1-5; D not certain. The source material was whole blood. This receptor was identified in an adult who was a healthcare worker with PCR-confirmed SARS-CoV-2 infection or an uninfected control (not recorded which). The CDR3 bases are TGTGCCTGGAGTTTGGGATTTAACAATCAGCCCCAGCATTTT. This encodes CAWSLGFNNQPQHF.